Below are 5 T cell receptor beta chains sequenced from a single sample in a study of cytomegalovirus exposure and HLA in healthy donors. It was with 60 Vbeta and 13 Jbeta primers that the PCR ran. Generated by immunoSEQ multiplex PCR, the TCRdb table keeps only in-frame clones and is missing some. The table records about 120,000 clones, under 70% of them present only once. The sample was PBMCs. The receptor source for this set is a man younger than 35 in good health and CMV-seropositive.

The chain uses TRBV29-1 and TRBJ1-1, with D maybe TRBD1 (6 bases). Germline V CDR1 and CDR2: SQVTM, ANQGSEA. V lost 0 bases, J lost 1 base, and 6 bases lay in between. CDR3 length equals 13 residues. The CDR3 DNA follows: TGCAGCGTTGAAGAAGGGGGGAACACTGAAGCTTTCTTT. Translated, it gives CSVEEGGNTEAFF.

The chain recombines TRBV6-1 with TRBJ2-5; possible D gene TRBD2, 6 bases. Trimming stripped 7 bases from V and 1 base from J, with 13 bases between. The CDR3 is 14 residues long. Germline values: CDR1 MNHNS, CDR2 SASEGT. CDR3 in amino acids: CASKSGYPQETQYF. DNA of the CDR3: TGTGCCAGCAAAAGCGGGTACCCCCAAGAGACCCAGTACTTC.

This clone was observed a handful of times. The rearrangement joins TRBV6-6 to TRBJ2-5; TRBD2 matches 10 bases. CDR1 and CDR2 from the germline V gene are MNHNY and SVGAGI (reference sequence). The CDR3 is 13 residues long. After removal of 6 bases from V and 5 bases from J, the junction contained 3 bases not matched to a gene. The CDR3 region is CASSQAGGETQYF. DNA of the CDR3: TGTGCCAGCAGCCAAGCGGGGGGGGAGACCCAGTACTTC.

This clone occurred a few times. The chain joins TRBV30 to TRBJ1-2; 9 bases match TRBD1. CDR3 length equals 11 residues. The V gene end was trimmed by 5 bases and the J gene end by 7 bases; junction bases not matched to a gene: 2. Germline V gives CDR1 GTSNPN, CDR2 SVGIG (reference sequence). The CDR3 sequence is CAWGTGLGYTF. In DNA form, the CDR3 reads TGTGCCTGGGGGACAGGGCTTGGCTACACCTTC.

The J gene is TRBJ2-5, the V gene TRBV11-1, with 10 nucleotides matching TRBD1. J was trimmed by 4 bases and V by 1 base; bases with no gene match: 3. The CDR3 has 15 amino acids. Germline V lookup: CDR1 SGHAT, CDR2 FQDESV (reference sequence). CDR3 in amino acids: CASSLGTGGVETQYF. DNA for the CDR3: TGTGCCAGCAGCTTAGGGACAGGGGGAGTAGAGACCCAGTACTTC. The whole variable domain, filled in from reference TRBV11-1 and TRBJ2-5, reads EAEVAQSPRYKITEKSQAVAFWCDPISGHATLYWYRQILGQGPELLVQFQDESVVDDSQLPKDRFSAERLKGVDSTLKIQPAELGDSAMYLCASSLGTGGVETQYFGPGTRLLVL.